The 27 T cell receptor beta chains reported below all come from one sample, sequenced in a study of tumor-infiltrating lymphocytes in primary liver carcinoma. Starting material of about 480 ng total RNA yielded TCR beta cDNA via a constant-region primer. Library construction for TCR beta comprised three nested multiplex PCR rounds performed with slightly modified ARM-PCR. With TRBV1-TRBV30 forward primers and a C-beta reverse primer, the first two PCR rounds were run for 9 to 10 cycles each. From the multiplex PCR reads, TCRdb called clonotypes with MiXCR, one entry per CDR3 protein. The sample carries about 100,000 distinct CDR3 sequences, 55% to 75% recorded once. Each 20-30 mg portion of unsorted bulk tissue served as the source for co-extraction of RNA and DNA. The sample consisted of tumor-adjacent normal liver tissue. The receptors come from a middle-aged man with primary liver carcinoma and hepatitis B virus infection.

V usage is TRBV29-1 and J usage is TRBJ2-1; TRBD1 aligns across 9 bases. CDR1 is SQVTM, CDR2 ANQGSEA, per germline. The V segment lost 7 bases and the J segment 8 bases; nucleotides outside the gene matches: 12. The CDR3 contains 14 residues. The CDR3 spells CSGLHGQGMDEQFF. DNA for the CDR3: TGCAGCGGATTGCATGGACAGGGGATGGATGAGCAGTTCTTC.

Points on this clonotype: The junction departs from germline at one end; a sequencing error may be responsible. The chain combines TRBV6-5 with TRBJ2-2, with D perhaps matching TRBD2 (6 bases). The CDR3 contains 16 residues. Looked up from germline, CDR1 is MNHEY and CDR2 is SVGAGI. CDR3 residues: CASGYYSGRATGELFF. The CDR3 region has the DNA TGTGCCAGCGGTTACTATAGCGGAAGGGCGACCGGGGAGCTGTTTTTT.

Concerning this clonotype: The junction differs from germline at one of its ends, possibly a read error. Here the CDR3 reads CASSLAFRMNTEAFF. As DNA, the CDR3 is TGTGCTAGCAGCTTGGCATTTAGGATGAACACTGAAGCTTTCTTT. The V and J genes are TRBV5-5 and TRBJ1-1; D not certain. Germline CDR1 reads SGHKS; CDR2 reads YYEKEE (reference sequence). The CDR3 runs to 15 residues.

Worth noting for this clonotype: This may be a read error: a much more frequent sequence differs by one nucleotide. The conserved phenylalanine or tryptophan normally closing the CDR3 is absent here, so this likely arose from a read error. This rearrangement joins TRBV28 to TRBJ2-7; D is undetermined. The CDR3 consists of 14 residues. From germline, CDR1 is MDHEN and CDR2 SYDVKM. V was pared by 2 bases and J by 2 bases, with 10 bases between. The CDR3 region has the DNA TGTGCCAGCAGTTTAATTGAACTACCCTACGAGCAGTACTTA. Translated, it gives CASSLIELPYEQYL.

Turning to this clonotype: Being one base from a much bigger clone, this may be a read error. The rearrangement joins TRBV6-1 to TRBJ2-3; 7 bases align to TRBD1. The CDR3 is 14 amino acids. CDR1 and CDR2 (germline): MNHNS, SASEGT. CDR3 sequence reads: CASSATGSADMQYF. The DNA for the CDR3 is TGTGCCAGCAGTGCGACAGGGTCCGCAGATATGCAGTATTTT.

This clonotype was seen repeatedly, ten times or more. One end of the junction is discordant with germline, which a read error may explain. This chain links TRBV12-3 or TRBV12-4 with TRBJ2-5; 7 bases align to TRBD1. The CDR3 runs 15 residues. Written as DNA, the CDR3 is TGTACCAGCAGTCCAAGGGGGCTTTTGGGAGAGACCCAGTACTTC. Translation gives CTSSPRGLLGETQYF.

In regard to this clonotype: Because it lacks the conserved phenylalanine or tryptophan at the end, this CDR3 is likely a read error. The rearrangement uses TRBV11-2 and TRBJ2-3; the D is unclear. This CDR3 spans 14 amino acids. Germline V gene sequence: CDR1 SGHAT, CDR2 FQNNGV. The CDR3 is CASSLEGYADMQYY. The DNA of the CDR3 is TGTGCCAGCAGCTTAGAAGGGTATGCAGATATGCAGTATTAT.

V and J are TRBV28 and TRBJ1-5; the D gene is possibly TRBD1 (6 bases). The CDR3 sequence is 15 residues long. CDR1 and CDR2 from the germline V gene are MDHEN and SYDVKM. V lost 1 base to trimming and J lost 0 bases, with 7 bases between them. The CDR3 nucleotides are TGTGCCAGCAGTTTATTAGGGGGTAGCAATCAGCCCCAGCATTTT. Translating it yields CASSLLGGSNQPQHF.

Remarks on this clonotype: This may arise from a read error, as a much more abundant clone is one base away. The CDR3 here is CATGTSGRHKQYF. In nucleotides, the CDR3 is TGCGCCACCGGGACTAGCGGGAGGCACAAGCAGTACTTC. The gene calls are TRBV10-2 and TRBJ2-7; 15 bases line up with TRBD2. The CDR3 contains 13 residues. Germline CDR1 and CDR2: WSHSY and SAAADI. The V and J ends lost 10 bases and 8 bases, in that order; junction bases with no gene match: 6.

A note on this clonotype: One end of the junction is discordant with germline, which a read error may explain. The V call is TRBV11-2, the J call TRBJ1-2; 10 bases agree with TRBD1. The CDR3 loop spans 14 amino acids. Germline V gene lookup returns CDR1 SGHAT and CDR2 FQNNGV. For the CDR3, the DNA is TGCGCCAGCAGCTTTGGGACAGGGGACTATGACTACACCTTC. Its translation is CASSFGTGDYDYTF.

V and J are TRBV11-2 and TRBJ2-3; no clear D gene. The germline V gene has CDR1 SGHAT and CDR2 FQNNGV. The CDR3 is 14 residues long. CDR3 in amino acids: CVNSTRPEADTQYF. For the CDR3, the DNA is TGTGTCAACAGCACCCGACCCGAAGCAGATACGCAGTATTTT.

As concerns this clonotype: A read error is possible here, since a much larger clone lies one base away. The J gene is TRBJ2-7, the V gene TRBV10-3; no definite D call. This CDR3 contains 11 residues. Germline CDR1 is ENHRY and CDR2 is SYGVKD. CDR3 DNA sequence: TGTGTCACTACCTCAGGCTACGAGCAGTACTTC. It translates to CVTTSGYEQYF.

The genes are TRBV5-6 and TRBJ2-7; 7 bases line up with TRBD1. The V gene's germline CDR1 is SGHDT and CDR2 YYEEEE. CDR3 size: 14 residues. The CDR3 DNA sequence: TGTGTCAACACCCGGACAGGTCAACCCTACGAGCAGTACTTC. Its protein product is CVNTRTGQPYEQYF.

In its sample, this clonotype was seen a few times. Just one base apart from a much larger clone, this may be a read error. The J gene is TRBJ1-4, the V gene TRBV6-6; the D gene is possibly TRBD1 (6 bases). CDR3 length: 14 residues. CDR1 MNHNY and CDR2 SVGAGI come from the germline V gene (reference sequence). CDR3 region: CTSSQGGINEKLFF. The CDR3 nucleotides are TGTACCAGCAGTCAAGGGGGAATTAATGAAAAACTGTTTTTT.

This clonotype was observed many times. This rearrangement joins TRBV14 to TRBJ2-1; D gene uncertain. In germline, CDR1 is SGHDN, CDR2 FVKESK. V was trimmed by 4 bases and J by 3 bases, leaving 4 bases between them. The CDR3 runs 12 residues. The CDR3 here is CASSRFYNEQFF. CDR3 DNA: TGTGCCAGCAGCCGGTTCTACAATGAGCAGTTCTTC.

Turning to this clonotype: In this CDR3 the conserved last residue, phenylalanine or tryptophan, is missing, so a read error is likely. This chain uses TRBV29-1 with TRBJ2-5, with TRBD2 matching over 8 bases. Losses at the gene ends were 6 bases for V and 7 bases for J; bases not matched to a gene: 13. This CDR3 has 14 amino acids. CDR1 SQVTM and CDR2 ANQGSEA come from the germline V gene. The CDR3 here is CSVTPGGIRGTQYL. CDR3 in DNA: TGCAGCGTGACTCCGGGGGGGATTCGGGGGACCCAGTACCTC.

The chain joins TRBV7-9 to TRBJ1-2, with D possibly matching TRBD1 (6 bases). Trimming stripped 1 base from V and 7 bases from J, with 10 bases between. CDR1 SEHNR and CDR2 FQNEAQ come from the germline V gene (reference sequence). This CDR3 spans 13 amino acids. The CDR3 here is CASSLDGGSGYTF. The DNA of the CDR3 is TGTGCCAGCAGCTTAGATGGGGGCTCTGGCTACACCTTC.

This clonotype was seen more than once but under ten times. A much larger clone sits a single nucleotide away, making a read error possible. The chain has TRBV12-3 or TRBV12-4 and TRBJ1-2; weak D call: TRBD1 (5 bases). The CDR3 contains 15 residues. DNA for the CDR3: TGTGTCAGCAGTTCTCGGACTTTCGGGACCGGTGGCTACACCTTC. Its protein product is CVSSSRTFGTGGYTF.

For the CDR3, the DNA is TGTGCCAGCAGTTTAACGGGCGGGAGGACCTACGAGCAGTACTTC. It specifies CASSLTGGRTYEQYF. J is TRBJ2-7 and V is TRBV28; TRBD2 matches at 8 bases. V lost 2 bases to trimming and J lost 2 bases; unmatched junction nucleotides: 5. This CDR3 is 15 amino acids long. Germline values: CDR1 MDHEN, CDR2 SYDVKM.

This clonotype was seen ten or more times. J is TRBJ2-5 and V is TRBV12-3 or TRBV12-4; D gene ambiguous. This CDR3 region has 13 residues. V was pared by 6 bases and J by 3 bases, with 11 bases between. The CDR3 coding sequence is TGTGCCAGCAGCCGTACTACAAAAGAGACCCAGTACTTC. It is translated as CASSRTTKETQYF.

The gene calls are TRBV11-2 and TRBJ2-1; D possibly corresponds to TRBD2 (5 bases). V was clipped by 4 bases and J by 6 bases, with 13 bases between them. The CDR3 has 14 amino acids. CDR1 is SGHAT, CDR2 FQNNGV, per germline. The CDR3 here is CASSSLARSNEQFF. The CDR3 nucleotides are TGTGCCAGCAGCTCGCTAGCAAGGTCCAATGAGCAGTTCTTC.

Concerning this clonotype: Just one base apart from a much larger clone, this may be a read error. The CDR3 region has the DNA TGTGCCAGCATGACAGGGTTGGGGTCCACAGATACGCAGTATTTT. Translating it yields CASMTGLGSTDTQYF. The chain has TRBV6-6 and TRBJ2-3, with 7 positions matching TRBD1. Germline CDR1 reads MNHNY; CDR2 reads SVGAGI (reference sequence). The CDR3 extends over 15 amino acids. The V and J ends lost 7 bases and 2 bases, in that order; junction bases with no gene match: 9.

About this clonotype itself: Given a much more abundant clone one base away, this may be a read error. V and J are TRBV6-1 and TRBJ1-2; 8 positions agree with TRBD1. This CDR3 region has 13 residues. Germline V gives CDR1 MNHNS, CDR2 SASEGT. V shed 8 bases, J shed 5 bases, and the junction held 7 bases outside the gene matches. The CDR3 sequence: CASGPDRAYGYTF. CDR3 DNA sequence: TGTGCCAGCGGTCCGGACAGGGCTTATGGCTACACCTTC.

As concerns this clonotype: At one end, the junction sequence differs from germline, possibly due to a read error. The CDR3 protein is CSAAPRTSGSGCYEQYF. CDR3 bases: TGTAGCGCAGCTCCCCGGACTAGTGGGAGTGGGTGCTACGAGCAGTACTTC. The chain is built from TRBV29-1 and TRBJ2-7; 7 nucleotides align to TRBD2. The CDR3 runs to 17 residues. Germline V gene lookup returns CDR1 SQVTM and CDR2 ANQGSEA.

This chain joins TRBV12-3 or TRBV12-4 and TRBJ1-5; D is undetermined. V was shortened by 1 base and J by 2 bases, with 9 bases between the two germline ends. The CDR3 has 15 residues. The CDR3 loop is CASSLGRQGNQPQHF. CDR3 DNA: TGTGCCAGCAGTTTAGGGAGGCAGGGCAATCAGCCCCAGCATTTT.

The CDR3, as DNA: TGTGCCAGCAGCTCCCGGGGGGCTAGCTCCTACGAGCAGTACTTC. Translating it yields CASSSRGASSYEQYF. The chain carries TRBV11-2 and TRBJ2-7, with D tentatively TRBD2 (7 bases). The CDR3 sequence is 15 residues long. Germline loops: CDR1 SGHAT, CDR2 FQNNGV. Trimming removed 4 bases from V and 0 bases from J, with 13 bases in between.

This chain links TRBV5-6 with TRBJ2-7, with D perhaps assigned TRBD1 or TRBD2 (5 bases each). Judging by the DNA end, TRBJ2-1 fits better; the J call may be wrong. The CDR3 is 14 residues long. The germline gives CDR1 SGHDT, CDR2 YYEEEE. CDR3 protein: CTCRFGAAGNEQFF. CDR3 coding DNA: TGTACCTGCAGATTCGGGGCGGCGGGCAATGAGCAGTTCTTC.